This TCR beta chain was sequenced during a study of T cells in narcolepsy (dated by TCRdb to between 2018 and 2020). In terms of the full investigation: Healthy control donors were enrolled in the study alongside patients who had narcolepsy type 1 or type 2 (NT1, NT2). Autoreactive T cells targeting hypocretin neuron self-antigens (hypocretin, TRIB2) were sought in narcolepsy patients, and TCR Vbeta sequencing was used to track clonotypes in blood and CSF.

Memory CD4+ T cells were sorted ex vivo from peripheral blood of narcolepsy patients and healthy controls for TCR Vbeta sequencing. Library generation was performed with the immunoSEQ multiplex PCR assay. TCRdb took this table from immuneACCESS and kept in-frame rearrangements with V and J called. Such tables lack part of the clones; where checked against another copy, unresolved V genes explain under half of the gap, and the rest is unexplained. The sample table lists tens of thousands of clones, around 74% of them with a count of one. The ten largest clones take up about 6% of the sample. The full study reports these points: According to the report, autoreactive clonotypes were detected serially in the blood of the same patients and of different patients, but not in healthy controls. Certain blood memory CD4+ repertoires from patients and controls had no sequences that matched autoreactive T cell clones. Patients and controls had similar numbers of sequenced blood memory CD4+ clonotypes, with averages of approximately 40,000 in patients and some 31,000 in controls. In plots comparing CSF and blood CD4+ T cell clonotypes from the same patient, HCRT-specific and TRIB2-specific autoreactive clonotypes were highlighted.

Only a few counts were recorded for this clone. Its antigen is unknown. No quality values exist for individual bases; no much larger clone is one base distant. From its cysteine to its phenylalanine, the CDR3 spans 15 amino acids. Only the CDR3 part of the read is kept: 45 bases, read in frame from the first base. Based on the germline V gene, the CDR1 and CDR2 sequences are MNHEY and SVGAGI. V gives up 2 bases and J gives up 3 bases, and the segment between their germline ends measures 14 bases. Sequenced: memory (CD45RA-) CD4+ T cells from blood. The sample's cell subset or site label, decoded: memory T cells sorted ex vivo from peripheral blood. The V gene is TRBV6-5 and the J gene is TRBJ2-7; there is no confident call for the D gene. The receptor was isolated from a human donor in good health. The CDR3 region has the sequence CASSYRRTEDYEQYF. The DNA reads as follows: TGTGCCAGCAGTTACCGTAGGACCGAAGACTACGAGCAGTACTTC.